This paragraph covers one T cell receptor beta chain sequence. Its antigen is currently unknown. Germline CDR1 is MGHRA and CDR2 is YSYEKL. CDR3 length: 14 amino acids. V was trimmed by 1 base and J by 0 bases, leaving 6 bases between them. These data are taken from a study of regulatory T cells in long-lasting Graves disease. Study-wide results and caveats: When disease was persistent, TRBV28, TRBJ1-2 and TRBJ2-5 were the favored segments.

HTBI primers from iRepertoire and Arm-PCR of CDR3 regions yielded the TCR beta libraries. TCRdb redid the calling of the multiplex PCR reads with MiXCR, one entry per CDR3 protein. The table includes around 470,000 distinct CDR3 sequences, approximately 14% detected once. Described time point: newly diagnosed GD, antithyroid drugs for less than 3 months. Extracted RNA from PBMCs served as the source of the TCR library. These records were also assigned to another study, of T cells in Graves' hyperthyroidism and ophthalmopathy. That report adds: Hyperthyroidism, newly diagnosed and lasting under 2 months, affected patients aged 18 to 65. Orbital computed tomography, thyroid ultrasound, serum thyroxine and TRAb, and clinical symptoms together informed the diagnoses. HTBI primers were used for first-round RT-PCR of the TCR CDR3.

The gene calls are TRBV4-1 and TRBJ1-1; no clear D. This receptor was obtained from a woman aged 45-59 years with Graves disease. This material consisted of peripheral blood mononuclear cells (PBMCs), taken at new diagnosis, from a patient treated with antithyroid drugs. The CDR3 spells CASSQVILNTEAFF. Here the CDR3 DNA reads TGCGCCAGCAGCCAAGTGATCCTGAACACTGAAGCTTTCTTT.